This T cell receptor (beta chain) derives from a study of a mutant IDH1 vaccine in newly diagnosed glioma. TCRdb's table, derived via immunoSEQ multiplex PCR, lists solely in-frame clones and lacks some. Here the sample spans more than 30,000 clones, approximately 83% being singletons. Germline V gene data show CDR1 as SGHRS and CDR2 as YFSETQ. With 0 bases removed from V and 6 bases from J, the gap between germline ends came to 9 bases. CDR3 length: 14 amino acids. The sample's time point: week 47, end of study. The content of each vaccine dose was 300 ug of mutant IDH1 20-mer peptide, and topical imiquimod accompanied it. With respect to this clone: Antigen unknown.

This sequence originates from a man aged 25 to 45 with glioma. The sample in question was PBMCs, obtained from a glioma patient whose treatment included an IDH1 peptide vaccine. The chain uses TRBV5-1 and TRBJ2-2, with no clear D. The CDR3 DNA sequence: TGCGCCAGCAGCTTGGTAGTAGCTCCCGGGGAGCTGTTTTTT. It encodes CASSLVVAPGELFF.